The T cell receptor (beta chain) described here comes from a study of blood T cell repertoires in COVID-19 (dated by TCRdb to between 2020 and 2021). Background for the entire study: Samples from collaborators originated in the United States, Italy and Spain and spanned both the acute and convalescent phases of COVID-19. The material from the prospective study consisted of cDNA or gDNA derived from T cells, B-cell-depleted T cells, or PBMCs. The dataset comprised deeply sampled blood TCRbeta repertoires from subjects exposed to, actively infected with, or recovered from COVID-19. The repertoires were released in a freely available public database meant as a resource for research on the immune response to SARS-CoV-2. Samples came from the ongoing ImmuneRACE study (first 160 participants) plus 1,254 subjects from 6 global collaborators. Nearly every sample came with metadata listing a de-identified subject ID, COVID-19 status, age in years and sex. Where HLA class I and class II types were available, the types were taken from metadata supplied by the sample provider, not from assay-based typing.

The immunoSEQ Assay, a bias-controlled multiplex PCR, was used to amplify TCRbeta CDR3 regions from genomic DNA. In the authors' own workflow: The number of nucleated cells in each sample was estimated by amplification of reference gene primers within the assay. To quantify the absolute abundance of each unique TCRbeta CDR3 rearrangement, sequence reads were collapsed and filtered. Productive Simpson clonality was computed per sample as the square root of Simpson's diversity index over productive rearrangements. The clones in this table, taken by TCRdb from immuneACCESS, are in-frame only. Not every clone is retained; where verified, under half of the shortfall comes from an unresolved V gene, and the cause of the rest is unknown. V, J and clone size are those of that table, while D and trimming were read from the DNA. For this sample the table gives about 26,000 clones, of which about 90% were detected only once. Approximately 11% of the sample goes to the ten largest clones.

Here is what the overall study found, with its caveats: How much clinical and demographic metadata was included differed by source and by participant, and the metadata was provided uncurated.

Each collaborating institution followed its own protocols to collect whole blood in K2EDTA tubes. For TCRbeta analysis, collaborator samples were shipped as frozen whole blood, as isolated PBMCs, or as DNA extracted from either sample type. About this clone itself: The antigen it recognizes is unknown. Per-base quality was not reported, and no clone a single base away is much larger than it.

The TCR originated in a man between 65 and 80 years old with acute or convalescent COVID-19. Sample: peripheral blood.

The nucleotide sequence reads as follows: TGCGCCAGCAGCGAGACTAGCGGGAATGTCAATGAGCAGTTCTTC. Translated, this gives CASSETSGNVNEQFF. The rearrangement joined TRBV5-1 to TRBJ2-1; 11 central bases correspond to TRBD2. From the cysteine through the phenylalanine, the CDR3 covers 15 amino acids. Only the CDR3 DNA stays, 45 bases, in frame from base 1. CDR1 and CDR2 were assigned from the germline V gene as SGHRS and YFSETQ. V lost 4 bases and J lost 6 bases, and the count of bases not matched to a germline gene is 6. Beyond the CDR3, the reference TRBV5-1 and TRBJ2-1 genes provide the residues; the full variable domain reads: KAGVTQTPRYLIKTRGQQVTLSCSPISGHRSVSWYQQTPGQGLQFLFEYFSETQRNKGNFPGRFSGRQFSNSRSEMNVSTLELGDSALYLCASSETSGNVNEQFFGPGTRLTVL.